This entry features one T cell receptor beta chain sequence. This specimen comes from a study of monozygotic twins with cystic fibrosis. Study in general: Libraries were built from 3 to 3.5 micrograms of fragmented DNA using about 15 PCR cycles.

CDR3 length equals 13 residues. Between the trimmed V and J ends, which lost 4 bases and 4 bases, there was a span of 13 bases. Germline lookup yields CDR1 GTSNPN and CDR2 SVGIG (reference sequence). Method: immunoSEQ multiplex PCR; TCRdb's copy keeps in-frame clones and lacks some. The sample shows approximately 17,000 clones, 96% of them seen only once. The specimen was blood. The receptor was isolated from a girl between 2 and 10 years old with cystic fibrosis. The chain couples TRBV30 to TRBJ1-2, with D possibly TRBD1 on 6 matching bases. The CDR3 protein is CAWTKQGFYGYTF. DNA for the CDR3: TGTGCCTGGACGAAGCAGGGGTTCTATGGCTACACCTTC. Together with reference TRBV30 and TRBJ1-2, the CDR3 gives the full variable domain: SQTIHQWPATLVQPVGSPLSLECTVEGTSNPNLYWYRQAAGRGLQLLFYSVGIGQISSEVPQNLSASRPQDRQFILSSKKLLLSDSGFYLCAWTKQGFYGYTFGSGTRLTVV.